The 12 T cell receptor beta chains listed next were all sequenced from one sample in a study of blood T cells in healthy people across ages. A J-beta primer mix and a sample-barcoded 5' primer were used in a second PCR of roughly 6 to 12 cycles. TCRdb used MiXCR to reprocess the 5' RACE reads, holding one entry per CDR3 protein. The sample carries about 1.5 million distinct CDR3 sequences, approximately 43% recorded once. Source material: blood. These receptors were taken from a woman younger than 35 in good health.

As concerns this clonotype: A clone one base away is much larger, so this may be a read error. The rearrangement joins TRBV10-2 to TRBJ2-7, with D uncertain. CDR3 length equals 12 residues. Germline V lookup: CDR1 WSHSY, CDR2 SAAADI. The CDR3 DNA reads as TGCGCCAGCAGGGAGTTCCGGCAAGAGCAGTACTTC. Translating it yields CASREFRQEQYF.

The V gene is TRBV27, the J gene TRBJ2-4; D is unresolved. The V end was cut by 4 bases, the J end by 0 bases, with 13 bases between. The CDR3 is 16 residues long. CDR1 is MNHEY and CDR2 is SMNVEV in the germline V gene (reference sequence). The chain's CDR3 is CASSSSGDLAKNIQYF. The CDR3 region has the DNA TGTGCCAGCAGTTCCTCAGGAGACTTAGCCAAAAACATTCAGTACTTC.

V usage is TRBV5-1 and J usage is TRBJ2-5, with D tentatively TRBD2 (6 bases). Germline CDR1 is SGHRS and CDR2 is YFSETQ. V lost 1 base and J lost 3, with 13 bases in between. The CDR3 consists of 15 residues. CDR3 sequence (DNA): TGCGCCAGCAGCTTGATAGCGGCTAGAGAAGAGACCCAGTACTTC. Translated: CASSLIAAREETQYF.

The chain recombines TRBV4-2 with TRBJ1-4; 12 bases map to TRBD1. The CDR3 is made up of 16 amino acids. Germline CDR1 LGHNA, CDR2 YNFKEQ. The J segment lost 9 bases and the V segment lost 0 bases, leaving 5 bases of the junction unmatched. The CDR3 nucleotides are TGTGCCAGCAGCCAAGATCCGGGACAGGGGGCGCAAAAACTGTTTTTT. This sequence encodes CASSQDPGQGAQKLFF.

Remarks on this clonotype: A junction end diverges from the germline sequence, so it may reflect a read error. The chain employs TRBV9 and TRBJ2-1; D unclear. The J call may be wrong; the DNA end is better matched by TRBJ2-7. CDR1 and CDR2 from the germline V gene are SGDLS and YYNGEE. The CDR3 sequence is 15 residues long. CDR3 sequence (DNA): TGTACCAGCAGCCCGCGTGATAGGTCCTACAATGAGCAGTACTTC. Protein product: CTSSPRDRSYNEQYF.

The CDR3 bases are TGTGCCATCAGCACAGGCTGGGCCGGGGAGCTGTTTTTT. Translation gives CAISTGWAGELFF. The gene calls are TRBV10-3 and TRBJ2-2, with D possibly matching TRBD1 (5 bases). Trimming cost V 6 bases and J 6 bases, with 11 bases left between them. The CDR3 runs 13 residues. CDR1 ENHRY and CDR2 SYGVKD come from the germline V gene.

V and J are TRBV7-9 and TRBJ2-5; D is unresolved. V shed 4 bases and J shed 2 bases, with 11 bases lying between them. This CDR3 is built from 14 residues. Germline V lookup: CDR1 SEHNR, CDR2 FQNEAQ (reference sequence). The CDR3 here is CASSYVAIQETQYF. The CDR3, as DNA: TGTGCCAGCAGCTACGTGGCTATACAAGAGACCCAGTACTTC.

This clonotype was counted ten times or more. The rearrangement uses TRBV12-3 or TRBV12-4 and TRBJ2-1; D is ambiguous. Trimming removed 7 bases at V and 15 bases at J, with 16 bases between. CDR3 size: 11 residues. CDR3 sequence: CASTNDRRWFF. The CDR3 DNA is TGTGCCAGCACCAACGATAGAAGGTGGTTCTTC.

The V call is TRBV29-1, the J call TRBJ2-7; possible D gene TRBD2, 5 bases. Germline values: CDR1 SQVTM, CDR2 ANQGSEA. The CDR3 extends over 14 amino acids. The V and J ends lost 7 bases and 9 bases respectively, with 25 bases between them. The CDR3 region is CSARTPTEANRQYF. CDR3 coding DNA: TGCAGCGCCCGGACTCCGACCGAAGCGAATCGGCAGTACTTC.

The V and J genes are TRBV20-1 and TRBJ1-5; D might be TRBD1 (5 bases). The CDR3 has 16 amino acids. Deletions cut 3 bases from V and 1 base from J, with 16 bases between. Germline CDR1 and CDR2: DFQATT and SNEGSKA (reference sequence). The CDR3 sequence: CSASRALRDSNQPQHF. CDR3 nucleotide sequence: TGCAGTGCTAGTCGGGCCCTCCGGGACAGCAATCAGCCCCAGCATTTT.

This clonotype was picked up many times. The V and J genes are TRBV10-3 and TRBJ2-3; the D is unclear. V was pared by 0 bases and J by 3 bases, with 4 bases between. The germline V gene encodes CDR1 ENHRY and CDR2 SYGVKD. The CDR3 has 13 amino acids. The CDR3 loop reads CAISESWTDTQYF. CDR3 DNA: TGTGCCATCAGTGAGTCTTGGACAGATACGCAGTATTTT.

Comments on this clonotype: A much larger clone lies one base from this, so it may be a read error. The V and J genes are TRBV5-1 and TRBJ2-5; D call uncertain. Germline loops: CDR1 SGHRS, CDR2 YFSETQ. The CDR3 is 12 amino acids. CDR3 DNA: TGCGCCAGCAGCTTGACAGAAGAGACCCGGTACTTC. It encodes CASSLTEETRYF.